The 3 T cell receptor beta chains in this list originate from one sample, sequenced in a study of CD8 T cells in Susac syndrome. It was with random hexamers that roughly 0.5 to 1 ug RNA was reverse transcribed. TCRdb re-called the immunoSEQ multiplex PCR reads through MiXCR, storing one row per CDR3 protein. The sample contains tens of thousands of distinct CDR3 sequences, roughly 95% of which appear only once. The sample comprised CD4+ T cells from PBMCs. Receptor source: a human donor with multiple sclerosis.

This clonotype was recorded once. The CDR3 protein is CATSRGEGGQETQYF. The CDR3 nucleotides are TGTGCCACCAGCAGAGGGGAGGGGGGCCAAGAGACCCAGTACTTC. This chain joins TRBV15 and TRBJ2-5, with a possible D match to TRBD2 (7 bases). The CDR3 is 15 residues long. Germline lookup yields CDR1 LNHNV and CDR2 YYDKDF (reference sequence). The ends were cut back, 1 base at V and 1 base at J, with 10 bases in the middle. The full variable domain, rest sourced from reference TRBV15 and TRBJ2-5, is DAMVIQNPRYQVTQFGKPVTLSCSQTLNHNVMYWYQQKSSQAPKLLFHYYDKDFNNEADTPDNFQSRRPNTSFCFLDIRSPGLGDTAMYLCATSRGEGGQETQYFGPGTRLLVL.

The chain uses TRBV20-1 and TRBJ2-3; D is undetermined. The CDR3 runs to 11 residues. The V end was cut by 7 bases, the J end by 6 bases, with 11 bases between. Germline CDR1 and CDR2: DFQATT and SNEGSKA (reference sequence). The CDR3 sequence is CSVSGVDTQYF. Written as DNA, the CDR3 is TGCAGTGTCTCGGGTGTCGATACGCAGTATTTT.

V usage is TRBV7-2 and J usage is TRBJ2-7, with 8 bases matching TRBD1. Germline V CDR1 and CDR2: SGHTA, FQGNSA. The CDR3 runs to 15 residues. Unmatched junction bases numbered 11, after V lost 6 bases and J lost 4 bases. The CDR3 reads CASRLAGGDQYEQYF. Written as DNA, the CDR3 is TGTGCCAGCAGACTCGCAGGGGGCGATCAATACGAGCAGTACTTC.